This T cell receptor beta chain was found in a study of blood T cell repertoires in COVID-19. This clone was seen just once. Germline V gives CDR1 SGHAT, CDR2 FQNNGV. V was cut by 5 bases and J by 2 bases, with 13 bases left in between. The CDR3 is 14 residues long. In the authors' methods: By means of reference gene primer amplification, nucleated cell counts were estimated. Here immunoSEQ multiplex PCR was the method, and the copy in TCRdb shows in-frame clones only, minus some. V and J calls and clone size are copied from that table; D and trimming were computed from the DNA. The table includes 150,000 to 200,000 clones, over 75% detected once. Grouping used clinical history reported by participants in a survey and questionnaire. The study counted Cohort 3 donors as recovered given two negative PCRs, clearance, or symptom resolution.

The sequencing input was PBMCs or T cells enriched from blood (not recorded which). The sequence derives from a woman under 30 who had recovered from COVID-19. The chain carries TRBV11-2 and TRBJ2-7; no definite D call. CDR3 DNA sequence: TGTGCCAGCAGCCCCCCCCTAGGTACCTACGAGCAGTACTTC. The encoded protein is CASSPPLGTYEQYF.